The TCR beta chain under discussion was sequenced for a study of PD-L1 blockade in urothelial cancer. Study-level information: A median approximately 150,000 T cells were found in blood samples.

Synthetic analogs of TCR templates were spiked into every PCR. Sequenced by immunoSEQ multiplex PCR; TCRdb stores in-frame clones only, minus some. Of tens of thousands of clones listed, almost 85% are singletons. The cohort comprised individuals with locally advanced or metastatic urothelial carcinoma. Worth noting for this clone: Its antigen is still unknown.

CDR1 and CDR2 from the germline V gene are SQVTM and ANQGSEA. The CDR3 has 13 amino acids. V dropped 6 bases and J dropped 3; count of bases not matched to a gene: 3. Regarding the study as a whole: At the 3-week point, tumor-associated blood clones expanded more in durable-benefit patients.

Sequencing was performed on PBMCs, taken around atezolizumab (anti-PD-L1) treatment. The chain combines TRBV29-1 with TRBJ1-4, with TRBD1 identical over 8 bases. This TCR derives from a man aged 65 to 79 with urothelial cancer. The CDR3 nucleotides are TGCAGCGTAGGACAGGGTCCTAATGAAAAACTGTTTTTT. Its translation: CSVGQGPNEKLFF.